These 22 T cell receptor beta chains came from one sample sequenced in a study of shared clonotypes between healthy human individuals. CD8 cells regarded as naive lacked CD45RO, were positively chosen for CCR7, and omitted terminally differentiated effector memory CD45RA+ cells. Here immunoSEQ multiplex PCR was the method, and the copy in TCRdb shows in-frame clones only, minus some. This sample has millions of clones; around 96% occur once, and the top ten carry about 1.1%. Sequencing used naive CD8+ T cells sorted from blood. These receptors were taken from a man between 18 and 29 years old in good health.

The V gene is TRBV6-6, the J gene TRBJ2-7, with D maybe TRBD2 (5 bases). Per the germline V gene, CDR1 is MNHNY and CDR2 is SVGAGI (reference sequence). Trimming removed 0 bases from V and 4 bases from J, with 10 bases in between. This CDR3 contains 14 residues. CDR3 loop: CASSYSWESYEQYF. The CDR3 coding sequence is TGTGCCAGCAGTTACTCCTGGGAGAGTTACGAGCAGTACTTC.

The chain employs TRBV27 and TRBJ2-7; D possibly corresponds to TRBD1 (7 bases). The germline CDR1 and CDR2 sequences are MNHEY and SMNVEV (reference sequence). Trimming pared 6 bases from V and 4 bases from J, leaving 16 bases between. The CDR3 has 14 residues. The CDR3 reads CASSFRGVGYEQYF. CDR3 sequence (DNA): TGTGCCAGCAGCTTCAGGGGGGTGGGGTACGAGCAGTACTTC.

The chain has TRBV5-7 and TRBJ1-5, with D unresolved. TRBV5-7 is an ORF for which the function is uncertain. This CDR3 contains 14 residues. Trimming removed 6 bases at V and 1 base at J, with 11 bases between. The CDR3 nucleotides read TGTGCCAGCACCTCTTTAGGCAGCAATCAGCCCCAGCATTTT. Amino acid sequence: CASTSLGSNQPQHF.

J is TRBJ1-3 and V is TRBV10-1; the D is unclear. The germline V and J ends were trimmed by 3 bases and 0 bases, with 18 bases remaining between them. The V gene's germline CDR1 is WNHNN and CDR2 SYGVQD (reference sequence). CDR3 size: 18 residues. CDR3 in DNA: TGCGCCAGCAGTGATGGGGAAAGCCCTGAAAGCTCTGGAAACACCATATATTTT. This translates into CASSDGESPESSGNTIYF.

CDR3 region: CASSLAGGGYGYTF. The CDR3 nucleotides are TGTGCCAGCAGCTTAGCAGGGGGCGGGTATGGCTACACCTTC. The J gene is TRBJ1-2, the V gene TRBV7-9; 7 positions match TRBD1. Germline lookup yields CDR1 SEHNR and CDR2 FQNEAQ (reference sequence). The CDR3 covers 14 residues. The V gene end was trimmed by 0 bases and the J gene end by 5 bases; junction bases not matched to a gene: 3.

The chain links TRBV27 to TRBJ2-1, with unresolved D. V was shortened by 2 bases and J by 2 bases, with 10 bases between the two germline ends. This CDR3 contains 15 residues. Germline loops: CDR1 MNHEY, CDR2 SMNVEV (reference sequence). The CDR3 protein is CASSLPGTAYNEQFF. The CDR3 nucleotides are TGTGCCAGCAGTTTACCCGGAACTGCCTACAATGAGCAGTTCTTC.

The rearrangement uses TRBV4-3 and TRBJ2-7; no clear D. The CDR3 loop spans 14 amino acids. Germline V gene sequence: CDR1 LGHNA, CDR2 YSLEER. V lost 1 base and J 4 bases, leaving 11 bases between the germline ends. The DNA for the CDR3 is TGCGCCAGCAGCCAAGGATACGGAGCGTACGAGCAGTACTTC. Its translation: CASSQGYGAYEQYF.

The CDR3 region is CASRNGGARQLSSNQPQHF. CDR3 nucleotides: TGCGCCAGCAGAAACGGAGGGGCTCGACAGTTATCGAGCAATCAGCCCCAGCATTTT. The chain is built from TRBV5-1 and TRBJ1-5; possible D gene TRBD1, 5 bases. The CDR3 has 19 residues. Germline lookup yields CDR1 SGHRS and CDR2 YFSETQ. Trimming pared 5 bases from V and 1 base from J, leaving 25 bases between.

V usage is TRBV20-1 and J usage is TRBJ2-7, with no clear D. Deletions cut 5 bases from V and 6 bases from J, with 11 bases between. This CDR3 contains 11 residues. In germline, CDR1 is DFQATT, CDR2 SNEGSKA (reference sequence). The CDR3 protein is CSAWGPSEQYF. For the CDR3, the DNA is TGCAGTGCTTGGGGTCCCAGCGAGCAGTACTTC.

Written as DNA, the CDR3 is TGTGCCAGTAGTATCGTGGACAGGCTTAACACTGAAGCTTTCTTT. This sequence encodes CASSIVDRLNTEAFF. The chain carries TRBV19 and TRBJ1-1; TRBD1 agrees at 7 bases. This CDR3 contains 15 residues. The V gene end was trimmed by 3 bases and the J gene end by 2 bases; junction bases not matched to a gene: 6. Germline CDR1 and CDR2: LNHDA and SQIVND (reference sequence).

J is TRBJ2-1 and V is TRBV7-9; 8 nucleotides line up with TRBD1. Germline values: CDR1 SEHNR, CDR2 FQNEAQ (reference sequence). V shed 5 bases, J shed 4 bases, and the junction held 13 bases outside the gene matches. The CDR3 consists of 17 residues. The CDR3 bases are TGTGCCAGCAGCCAAGACCCCGGGACAGGAGAATACAATGAGCAGTTCTTC. This codes for CASSQDPGTGEYNEQFF.

The rearrangement joins TRBV6-5 to TRBJ2-2; TRBD2 agrees at 9 bases. Germline-derived CDR1 and CDR2 are MNHEY and SVGAGI. The CDR3 totals 16 residues. J was trimmed by 1 base and V by 2 bases; bases with no gene match: 2. The CDR3 nucleotides are TGTGCCAGCAGTTACAGCGGGGGGCTGAACACCGGGGAGCTGTTTTTT. Its translation: CASSYSGGLNTGELFF.

In this sample, this clone turned up once. The chain joins TRBV2 to TRBJ1-6; D uncertain. CDR3 length equals 17 residues. The V gene lost 7 bases and the J gene lost 4 bases, with 20 bases spanning the gap. Per germline, CDR1 SNHLY and CDR2 FYNNEI. CDR3 in DNA: TGTGCCAGCACCTGGTTTGGGGAGGAGTTTTATAATTCACCCCTCCACTTT. Translation: CASTWFGEEFYNSPLHF.

CDR3 in DNA: TGCAGCGTTGTTCCTTTAGGGACCGGGGAGCTGTTTTTT. This gives the protein CSVVPLGTGELFF. The J gene is TRBJ2-2, the V gene TRBV29-1; D uncertain. CDR3 size: 13 residues. V was clipped by 4 bases and J by 5 bases, with 11 bases between them. Germline V gene data show CDR1 as SQVTM and CDR2 as ANQGSEA.

J is TRBJ2-1 and V is TRBV6-1; weak D call: TRBD1 (5 bases). V was shortened by 0 bases and J by 13 bases, with 13 bases between the two germline ends. The CDR3 loop spans 13 amino acids. From germline, CDR1 is MNHNS and CDR2 SASEGT. The CDR3 nucleotides are TGTGCCAGCAGTGAAGCGTCAGGGTCAGACCAGTTCTTC. It specifies CASSEASGSDQFF.

The chain has TRBV7-9 and TRBJ2-1, with TRBD1 matching over 10 bases. Germline CDR1 SEHNR, CDR2 FQNEAQ (reference sequence). This CDR3 contains 15 residues. The V and J ends lost 6 bases and 9 bases, in that order; junction bases with no gene match: 11. In DNA, the CDR3 is TGTGCCAGCAGTGGACCGGGACAGGGGTACGGTGAGCAGTTCTTC. It is translated as CASSGPGQGYGEQFF.

This chain uses TRBV19 with TRBJ2-1; D call uncertain. The CDR3 is 12 amino acids. V was pared by 5 bases and J by 8 bases, with 10 bases between. Per the germline V gene, CDR1 is LNHDA and CDR2 is SQIVND (reference sequence). This CDR3 reads CASSSFLDEQFF. The CDR3 nucleotides are TGTGCCAGTAGTTCGTTCCTAGATGAGCAGTTCTTC.

The V and J genes are TRBV4-3 and TRBJ1-2, with D perhaps TRBD1 (5 bases). The CDR3 sequence is 15 residues long. Germline V gene data show CDR1 as LGHNA and CDR2 as YSLEER. V was cut by 0 bases and J by 4 bases, with 12 bases left in between. The CDR3 loop reads CASSQDLTESYGYTF. The CDR3 DNA follows: TGCGCCAGCAGCCAAGATCTGACAGAAAGCTATGGCTACACCTTC.

As for this clone: The same CDR3 is also encoded by other DNA sequences in this sample. The J gene is TRBJ2-7, the V gene TRBV11-3; D is uncertain. The length of the CDR3 is 13 residues. Germline loops: CDR1 SGHNT, CDR2 YENEEA. Trimming took off 1 base at V and 6 bases at J, with 10 bases between the two ends. CDR3 nucleotide sequence: TGTGCCAGCAGCTTAGGTCTAGGATCCGAGCAGTACTTC. This codes for CASSLGLGSEQYF.

This chain links TRBV10-1 with TRBJ2-1; TRBD1 matches 7 bases. J lost 9 bases, V lost 4 bases, and 6 bases had no gene match. Germline assignment: CDR1 WNHNN and CDR2 SYGVQD (reference sequence). The CDR3 has 13 amino acids. The CDR3 loop reads CASSGQGRGEQFF. The CDR3 nucleotides read TGCGCCAGCAGTGGACAGGGTAGGGGTGAGCAGTTCTTC.

The chain uses TRBV25-1 and TRBJ1-1, with 9 bases lining up with TRBD1. The germline CDR1 and CDR2 sequences are MGHDK and SYGVNS. The J segment lost 4 bases and the V segment lost 7 bases, leaving 10 bases of the junction unmatched. CDR3 length: 15 residues. Here the CDR3 DNA reads TGTGCCAGCATGAGTAGGACAGGGGTCTCCACTGAAGCTTTCTTT. This codes for CASMSRTGVSTEAFF. Combining the CDR3 with reference TRBV25-1 and TRBJ1-1 gives the whole variable domain EADIYQTPRYLVIGTGKKITLECSQTMGHDKMYWYQQDPGMELHLIHYSYGVNSTEKGDLSSESTVSRIRTEHFPLTLESARPSHTSQYLCASMSRTGVSTEAFFGQGTRLTVV.

The count of this clone is one. This same CDR3 is encoded by further DNA sequences in the sample. The J gene is TRBJ2-1, the V gene TRBV4-3, with TRBD2 matching 10 bases. The CDR3 is 16 residues long. The junction had 2 bases not matched to a gene; V was cut back by 1 base and J by 2 bases. Germline CDR1 is LGHNA and CDR2 is YSLEER. CDR3 DNA sequence: TGCGCCAGCAGCCAAGCCCTAGCGGGAGCCTACAATGAGCAGTTCTTC. Translated, it gives CASSQALAGAYNEQFF.